A selection of T cell receptor beta chains follows, all from one sample in a study of blood T cell repertoires in COVID-19. Sequencing used immunoSEQ multiplex PCR; TCRdb keeps in-frame clones, though not all of them. Of roughly 290,000 clones listed, around 90% are singletons. Sequenced material: PBMCs or T cells enriched from blood (not recorded which). Source of these receptors: a woman aged 35 to 49 who had recovered from COVID-19. Both conserved end residues are part of each CDR3. Each record gives: J gene, V gene, CDR3 protein.

J: TRBJ1-1; V: TRBV10-1; CDR3: CASSESRSVGSDTEAFF
J: TRBJ2-1; V: TRBV24-1; CDR3: CATSDSTGVGNEQFF
J: TRBJ2-1; V: TRBV7-9; CDR3: CASSLWLAGIGYNEQFF
J: TRBJ2-1; V: TRBV10-3; CDR3: CAISVGQSSYNEQFF
J: TRBJ1-6; V: TRBV5-1; CDR3: CASSLLAAGGGNSPLHF
J: TRBJ1-5; V: TRBV19; CDR3: CASSTSKGGVEPQHF
J: TRBJ1-1; V: TRBV18; CDR3: CASSPSQAVNTEAFF
J: TRBJ1-2; V: TRBV19; CDR3: CASSPTANYGYTF
J: TRBJ2-3; V: TRBV2; CDR3: CASSPGTGPSTDTQYF
J: TRBJ2-7; V: TRBV6-6; CDR3: CASSPLAGAMNEQYF
J: TRBJ1-2; V: TRBV19; CDR3: CASSTTGASYYGYTF
J: TRBJ2-5; V: TRBV12-5; CDR3: CASGLVRETQYF
J: TRBJ2-2; V: TRBV11-3; CDR3: CASSEKYGELFF
J: TRBJ2-3; V: TRBV6-5; CDR3: CASSSQTGLSTDTQYF
J: TRBJ2-2; V: TRBV19; CDR3: CASSRISANTGELFF